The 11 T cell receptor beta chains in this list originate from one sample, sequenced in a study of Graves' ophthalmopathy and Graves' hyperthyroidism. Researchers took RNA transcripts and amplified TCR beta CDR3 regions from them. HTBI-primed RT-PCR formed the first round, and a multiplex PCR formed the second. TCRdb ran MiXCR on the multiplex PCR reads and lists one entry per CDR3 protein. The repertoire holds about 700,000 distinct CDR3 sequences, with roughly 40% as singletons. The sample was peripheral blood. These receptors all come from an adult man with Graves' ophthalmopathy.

Here the CDR3 reads CASSVGPDQETQHF. As DNA, the CDR3 is TGTGCCAGCAGCGTAGGGCCCGACCAAGAGACCCAGCATTTT. The rearrangement uses TRBV9 and TRBJ1-5; no clear D gene. V was cut by 0 bases and J by 11 bases, with 15 bases left in between. The germline V gene has CDR1 SGDLS and CDR2 YYNGEE. The CDR3 length is 14 residues.

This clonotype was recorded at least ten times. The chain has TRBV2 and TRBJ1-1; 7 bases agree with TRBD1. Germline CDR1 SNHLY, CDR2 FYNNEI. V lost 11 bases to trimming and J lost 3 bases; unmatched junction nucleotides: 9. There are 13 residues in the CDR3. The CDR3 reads CAGHDREDTEAFF. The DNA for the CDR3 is TGTGCCGGCCATGACAGGGAAGACACTGAAGCTTTCTTT.

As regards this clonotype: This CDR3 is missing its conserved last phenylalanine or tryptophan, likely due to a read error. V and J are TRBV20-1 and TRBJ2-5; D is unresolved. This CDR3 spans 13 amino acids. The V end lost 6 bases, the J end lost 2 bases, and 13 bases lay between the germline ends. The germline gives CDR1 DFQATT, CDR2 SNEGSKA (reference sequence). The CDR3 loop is CSARSRVQETQYC. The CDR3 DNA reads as TGCAGTGCCAGGTCTCGGGTTCAAGAGACCCAGTACTGC.

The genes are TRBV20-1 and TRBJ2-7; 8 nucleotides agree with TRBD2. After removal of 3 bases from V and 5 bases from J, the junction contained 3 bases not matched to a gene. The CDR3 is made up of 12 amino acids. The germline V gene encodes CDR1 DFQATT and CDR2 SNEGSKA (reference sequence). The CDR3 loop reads CSASGRANEQYF. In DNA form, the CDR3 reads TGCAGTGCTAGCGGGAGGGCCAACGAGCAGTACTTC.

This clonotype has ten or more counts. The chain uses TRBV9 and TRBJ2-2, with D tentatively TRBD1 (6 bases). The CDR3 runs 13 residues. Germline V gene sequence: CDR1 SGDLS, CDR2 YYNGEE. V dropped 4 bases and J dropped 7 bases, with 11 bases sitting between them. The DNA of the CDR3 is TGTGCCAGCAGCCTTACAGGGCACGGGGAGCTGTTTTTT. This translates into CASSLTGHGELFF.

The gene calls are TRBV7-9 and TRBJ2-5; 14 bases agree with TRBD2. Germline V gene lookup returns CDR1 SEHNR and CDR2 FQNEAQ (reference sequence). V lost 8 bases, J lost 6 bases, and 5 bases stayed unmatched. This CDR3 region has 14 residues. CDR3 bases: TGTGCCAGCGGACTAGCGGGAGGAGTAAAGACCCAGTACTTC. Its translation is CASGLAGGVKTQYF.

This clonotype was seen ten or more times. CDR3 sequence reads: CSARETLSPLHF. CDR3 DNA: TGCAGTGCTAGAGAGACCCTCTCACCCCTCCACTTT. This rearrangement joins TRBV20-1 to TRBJ1-6; D remains unclear. The germline gives CDR1 DFQATT, CDR2 SNEGSKA (reference sequence). The CDR3 runs to 12 residues. V was trimmed by 0 bases and J by 10 bases, leaving 7 bases between them.

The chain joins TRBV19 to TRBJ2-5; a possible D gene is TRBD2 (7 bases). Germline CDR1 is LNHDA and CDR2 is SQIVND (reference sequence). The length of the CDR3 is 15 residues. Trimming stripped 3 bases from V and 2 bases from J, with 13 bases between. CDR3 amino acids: CASSIGGAPQETQYF. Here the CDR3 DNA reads TGTGCCAGTAGTATTGGGGGGGCACCTCAAGAGACCCAGTACTTC. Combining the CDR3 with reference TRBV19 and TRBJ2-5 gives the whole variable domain DGGITQSPKYLFRKEGQNVTLSCEQNLNHDAMYWYRQDPGQGLRLIYYSQIVNDFQKGDIAEGYSVSREKKESFPLTVTSAQKNPTAFYLCASSIGGAPQETQYFGPGTRLLVL.

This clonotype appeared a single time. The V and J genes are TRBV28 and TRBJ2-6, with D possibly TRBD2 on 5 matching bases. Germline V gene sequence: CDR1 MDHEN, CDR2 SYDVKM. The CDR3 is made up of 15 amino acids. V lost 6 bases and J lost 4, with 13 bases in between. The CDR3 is CASRTRRLGANVLTF. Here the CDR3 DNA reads TGTGCCAGCAGAACTAGAAGGTTGGGGGCCAACGTCCTGACTTTC.

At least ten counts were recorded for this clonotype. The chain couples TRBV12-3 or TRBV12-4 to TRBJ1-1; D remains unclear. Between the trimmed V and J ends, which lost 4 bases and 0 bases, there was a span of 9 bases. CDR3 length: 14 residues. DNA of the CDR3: TGTGCCAGCAGTTCCGACGGAATGAACACTGAAGCTTTCTTT. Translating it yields CASSSDGMNTEAFF.

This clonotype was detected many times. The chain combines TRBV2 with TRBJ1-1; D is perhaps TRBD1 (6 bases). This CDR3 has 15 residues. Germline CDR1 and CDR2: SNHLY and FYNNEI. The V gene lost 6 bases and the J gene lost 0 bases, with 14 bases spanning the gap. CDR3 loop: CASSVKGHLNTEAFF. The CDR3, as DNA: TGTGCCAGCAGCGTCAAGGGACACTTGAACACTGAAGCTTTCTTT.